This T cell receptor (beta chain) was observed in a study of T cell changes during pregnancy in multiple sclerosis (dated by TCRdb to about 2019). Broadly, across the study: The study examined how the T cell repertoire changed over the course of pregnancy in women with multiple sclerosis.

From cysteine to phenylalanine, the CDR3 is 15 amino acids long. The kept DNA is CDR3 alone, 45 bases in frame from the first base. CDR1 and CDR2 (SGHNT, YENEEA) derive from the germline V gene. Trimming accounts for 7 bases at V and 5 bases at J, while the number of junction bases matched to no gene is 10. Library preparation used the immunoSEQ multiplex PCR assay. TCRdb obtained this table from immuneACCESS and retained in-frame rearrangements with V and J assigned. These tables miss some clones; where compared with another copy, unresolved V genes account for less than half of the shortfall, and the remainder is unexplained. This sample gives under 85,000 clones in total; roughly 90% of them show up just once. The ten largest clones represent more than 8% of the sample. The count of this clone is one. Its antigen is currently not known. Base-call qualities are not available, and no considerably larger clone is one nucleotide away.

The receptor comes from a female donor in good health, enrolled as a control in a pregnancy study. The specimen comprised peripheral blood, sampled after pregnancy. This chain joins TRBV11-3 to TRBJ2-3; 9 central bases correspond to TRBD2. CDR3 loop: CASTVRGGARDTQYF. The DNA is TGTGCCAGCACCGTCCGCGGGGGGGCCCGAGATACGCAGTATTTT.